One sample yielded the 26 T cell receptor beta chains listed below, sequenced in a study of metastatic and nonmetastatic thyroid tumors. With MiXCR, TCRdb reprocessed the PCR reads. The sample has around 19,000 clones, about a sixth seen once. Not a single patient had been given any form of treatment at any point before undergoing thyroid surgery. The sample was tumor tissue. These receptors all come from a female donor with papillary thyroid cancer or a benign thyroid nodule (not recorded which). Some clones in this sample may be carry-over from other donors' samples.

This clone has ten or more counts. The CDR3 does not end in the conserved phenylalanine or tryptophan, so this is likely a read error. The limits of the CDR3 on the DNA are not certain, so only TCRdb's listed CDR3 is given. This rearrangement joins TRBV7-9 to TRBJ2-7; the table calls TRBD1, which could not be checked here. Looked up from germline, CDR1 is SEHNR and CDR2 is FQNEAQ (reference sequence). The CDR3 sequence runs 12 residues, both termini included. The CDR3 spells CASSLVVDRLTI.

By sample share, this clone is medium-sized (0.01 to 0.1%). The chain has TRBV6-1 and TRBJ2-7, with TRBD2 identical over 8 bases. Germline lookup yields CDR1 MNHNS and CDR2 SASEGT. The CDR3 has 15 residues. V lost 5 bases to trimming and J lost 1 base; unmatched junction nucleotides: 7. CDR3: CASSPSSGPSYEQYF. CDR3 DNA: TGTGCCAGCAGTCCATCTAGCGGGCCGTCCTACGAGCAGTACTTC.

The rearrangement uses TRBV20-1 and TRBJ2-7, with no clear D. Germline V lookup: CDR1 DFQATT, CDR2 SNEGSKA (reference sequence). V was cut by 2 bases and J by 4 bases, with 12 bases left in between. The CDR3 covers 13 residues. CDR3: CSARPWSAYEQYF. The CDR3 DNA is TGCAGTGCTAGACCCTGGAGCGCGTACGAGCAGTACTTC.

This clone was seen ten or more times. This chain links TRBV6-1 with TRBJ1-1, with 7 bases matching TRBD1. The CDR3 length is 15 residues. After removal of 7 bases from V and 6 bases from J, the junction contained 14 bases not matched to a gene. Germline values: CDR1 MNHNS, CDR2 SASEGT. The CDR3 nucleotides are TGTGCCAGCATCAAAAACAGGGGCGTGGGCGCTGAAGCTTTCTTT. This sequence encodes CASIKNRGVGAEAFF.

Only a few counts were recorded for this clone. This may be a read error: a much more frequent sequence differs by one nucleotide. This same CDR3 is encoded by further DNA sequences in the sample. The gene calls are TRBV12-3 or TRBV12-4 and TRBJ1-1; D uncertain. This CDR3 comprises 16 residues. Trimming took off 11 bases at V and 4 bases at J, with 26 bases between the two ends. For the CDR3, the DNA is TGTGCCTCCAGACCCGGGGAAGCCTGGAGGCGCACTGAAGCTTTCTTT. Amino acid sequence: CASRPGEAWRRTEAFF.

This clone is medium-sized (0.01 to 0.1%) by share. The chain joins TRBV6-1 to TRBJ2-1; a possible D gene is TRBD2 (6 bases). This CDR3 is 14 amino acids long. V lost 6 bases and J 3 bases, leaving 12 bases between the germline ends. Germline values: CDR1 MNHNS, CDR2 SASEGT. CDR3 DNA sequence: TGTGCCAGCAGGAGCAGCGGGCGCTACAATGAGCAGTTCTTC. Translating it yields CASRSSGRYNEQFF.

This clone turned up a few times. This may be a read error: a much more frequent sequence differs by one nucleotide. V usage is TRBV10-2 and J usage is TRBJ1-2; D not certain. Per the germline V gene, CDR1 is WSHSY and CDR2 is SAAADI. The V and J ends lost 7 bases and 3 bases respectively, with 9 bases between them. The CDR3 totals 12 residues. The CDR3 sequence is CASTDGHYGYTF. The CDR3 bases are TGCGCCAGCACCGACGGCCACTATGGCTACACCTTC.

This clone was detected ten times or more. The J gene is TRBJ2-3, the V gene TRBV19; tentatively, D is TRBD1 or TRBD2 (5 bases each). Trimming stripped 0 bases from V and 7 bases from J, with 11 bases between. Per germline, CDR1 LNHDA and CDR2 SQIVND (reference sequence). The CDR3 is 14 residues long. The CDR3 spells CASSIDPGTYTQYF. The CDR3 coding sequence is TGTGCCAGTAGTATAGATCCGGGGACGTATACGCAGTATTTT.

At least ten counts were recorded for this clone. The rearrangement links TRBV29-1 to TRBJ2-7; no firm D call. The CDR3 consists of 12 residues. Germline V gene data show CDR1 as SQVTM and CDR2 as ANQGSEA. Trimming shortened V by 0 bases and J by 2 bases, and 5 bases separated the two germline ends. The DNA for the CDR3 is TGCAGCGTTGAAGAGGGTGCCTACGAGCAGTACTTC. It codes for CSVEEGAYEQYF.

This clone appeared once. J is TRBJ2-5 and V is TRBV12-3 or TRBV12-4, with no clear D. Trimming removed 5 bases at V and 4 bases at J, with 11 bases between. The CDR3 length is 13 residues. CDR3 loop: CASSLSVGETQYF. For the CDR3, the DNA is TGTGCCAGCAGTCTCTCGGTTGGAGAGACCCAGTACTTC.

Within the sample, this clone is medium-sized (0.01 to 0.1%). The DNA of the CDR3 is TGTGCCAGCAGTTTATTGGACAGCTTGTACGAGCAGTACTTC. Translating gives CASSLLDSLYEQYF. V usage is TRBV27 and J usage is TRBJ2-7; D is possibly TRBD1 (6 bases). The V end was cut by 1 base, the J end by 4 bases, with 11 bases between. Germline V gives CDR1 MNHEY, CDR2 SMNVEV (reference sequence). CDR3 length: 14 residues.

This clone was picked up many times. The V gene is TRBV5-4, the J gene TRBJ2-3; TRBD1 matches 9 bases. CDR1 and CDR2 from the germline V gene are SGHNT and YYREEE (reference sequence). This CDR3 comprises 16 residues. Unmatched junction bases numbered 9, after V lost 3 bases and J lost 4 bases. The CDR3 is CASSWGTGGGADTQYF. Here the CDR3 DNA reads TGTGCCAGCAGCTGGGGAACAGGGGGCGGTGCAGATACGCAGTATTTT.

This clone appeared many times. The J gene is TRBJ1-1, the V gene TRBV2, with 8 bases lining up with TRBD1. The J segment lost 1 base and the V segment lost 6 bases, leaving 4 bases of the junction unmatched. CDR3 size: 14 residues. CDR1 SNHLY and CDR2 FYNNEI come from the germline V gene. The CDR3 nucleotides are TGTGCCAGCAGCCCCGGGACAGGGAACACTGAAGCTTTCTTT. Protein product: CASSPGTGNTEAFF. Looking up the rest from reference TRBV2 and TRBJ1-1 gives the full variable domain: EPEVTQTPSHQVTQMGQEVILRCVPISNHLYFYWYRQILGQKVEFLVSFYNNEISEKSEIFDDQFSVERPDGSNFTLKIRSTKLEDSAMYFCASSPGTGNTEAFFGQGTRLTVV.

This clone came up many times. The chain is built from TRBV10-3 and TRBJ1-1, with 12 bases matching TRBD1. Germline CDR1 and CDR2: ENHRY and SYGVKD. V lost 7 bases and J lost 4; bases outside the gene matches: 4. The CDR3 runs 14 residues. The CDR3 bases are TGTGCCATCAAGTCGGGACAGGGGGCCACTGAAGCTTTCTTT. Translation gives CAIKSGQGATEAFF.

A word on this clone: At one end, the junction sequence differs from germline, possibly due to a read error. J is TRBJ2-3 and V is TRBV11-2, with D perhaps TRBD2 (6 bases). CDR1 and CDR2 from the germline V gene are SGHAT and FQNNGV. The CDR3 is made up of 16 amino acids. The CDR3 nucleotides are TGTGCCAGCAGCTTTCGAAGCGGAGGGGCCACAGACACGCAGTATTTT. It encodes CASSFRSGGATDTQYF.

This clone appeared many times. The V call is TRBV19, the J call TRBJ2-3, with 7 bases lining up with TRBD2. CDR3 length: 14 amino acids. Germline CDR1 LNHDA, CDR2 SQIVND (reference sequence). Unmatched junction bases numbered 5, after V lost 6 bases and J lost 2 bases. This CDR3 is CASRLAGPTDTQYF. In DNA, the CDR3 is TGTGCCAGTAGGTTAGCGGGCCCCACAGATACGCAGTATTTT.

Of note for this clone: A clone one base away is much larger, so this may be a read error. Other DNA sequences of this sample code for an identical CDR3. The CDR3: CASNRDGNNEKLFF. The CDR3 nucleotides are TGTGCCAGCAACCGAGACGGGAACAATGAAAAACTGTTTTTT. The genes are TRBV6-1 and TRBJ1-4; D gene uncertain. From germline, CDR1 is MNHNS and CDR2 SASEGT. The CDR3 length is 14 residues. Trimming pared 7 bases from V and 5 bases from J, leaving 14 bases between.

In regard to this clone: An end of the junction differs from the germline gene, which may be a read error. The V call is TRBV3-1, the J call TRBJ2-7; D call uncertain. Germline-derived CDR1 and CDR2 are LGHDT and YNNKEL (reference sequence). This CDR3 is built from 15 residues. The DNA of the CDR3 is TGTGCCAGCAGCCAATCCGGCACACCCTTCTACGAGCGGTACTTC. It translates to CASSQSGTPFYERYF.

This clone was seen once. The chain has TRBV28 and TRBJ2-7, with 7 bases that match TRBD2. Germline V gene sequence: CDR1 MDHEN, CDR2 SYDVKM. The V and J ends lost 8 bases and 6 bases, in that order; junction bases with no gene match: 13. This CDR3 spans 14 amino acids. The CDR3: CASETMGGGFEQYF. The CDR3 nucleotides are TGTGCCAGCGAAACGATGGGGGGGGGGTTCGAGCAGTACTTC. Full variable domain (outside the CDR3, taken from reference TRBV28 and TRBJ2-7): DVKVTQSSRYLVKRTGEKVFLECVQDMDHENMFWYRQDPGLGLRLIYFSYDVKMKEKGDIPEGYSVSREKKERFSLILESASTNQTSMYLCASETMGGGFEQYFGPGTRLTVT.

This clone was detected ten times or more. This chain joins TRBV20-1 and TRBJ1-1; D is ambiguous. Germline CDR1 DFQATT, CDR2 SNEGSKA (reference sequence). CDR3 length equals 10 residues. V was trimmed by 0 bases and J by 8 bases, leaving 4 bases between them. CDR3 amino acids: CSARDPEAFF. The CDR3 DNA is TGCAGTGCTAGAGATCCCGAAGCTTTCTTT.

This clone was observed many times. The rearrangement joins TRBV10-3 to TRBJ2-5, with 9 positions matching TRBD2. This CDR3 region has 15 residues. Germline V gene sequence: CDR1 ENHRY, CDR2 SYGVKD. Unmatched junction bases numbered 4, after V lost 0 bases and J lost 5 bases. This chain's CDR3 is CAISESPSGEETQYF. The CDR3 region has the DNA TGTGCCATCAGTGAGTCGCCTAGCGGGGAGGAGACCCAGTACTTC.

The table lists this clone with many counts. The chain is built from TRBV6-6 and TRBJ2-2, with TRBD2 matching over 7 bases. Germline V CDR1 and CDR2: MNHNY, SVGAGI (reference sequence). V lost 6 bases, J lost 2 bases, and 18 bases stayed unmatched. The CDR3 is 19 residues long. CDR3 DNA: TGTGCCAGCAGAGGCCTCGGTGGCGGGAGATTCGGAAACACCGGGGAGCTGTTTTTT. This gives the protein CASRGLGGGRFGNTGELFF.

This clone was counted many times. The junction and the germline gene differ at one end; a read error may be behind it. The V gene is TRBV3-1, the J gene TRBJ1-2; the match to TRBD1 covers 7 bases. The CDR3 has 14 residues. Germline CDR1 is LGHDT and CDR2 is YNNKEL (reference sequence). The CDR3: CASSEEWGTDGYTF. The CDR3 region has the DNA TGTGCCAGCAGCGAAGAGTGGGGGACAGATGGCTACACCTTC. Looking up the rest from reference TRBV3-1 and TRBJ1-2 gives the full variable domain: DTAVSQTPKYLVTQMGNDKSIKCEQNLGHDTMYWYKQDSKKFLKIMFSYNNKELIINETVPNRFSPKSPDKAHLNLHINSLELGDSAVYFCASSEEWGTDGYTFGSGTRLTVV.

Only a few counts were recorded for this clone. The V call is TRBV6-1, the J call TRBJ1-1; no firm D call. Germline V gene data show CDR1 as MNHNS and CDR2 as SASEGT. This CDR3 is built from 11 residues. Trimming pared 6 bases from V and 7 bases from J, leaving 9 bases between. In DNA form, the CDR3 reads TGTGCCAGCAGGATTGGTGGTGAAGCTTTCTTT. It codes for CASRIGGEAFF.

This clone was observed many times. J is TRBJ2-2 and V is TRBV15, with 7 bases that match TRBD1. Germline V gene data show CDR1 as LNHNV and CDR2 as YYDKDF (reference sequence). J was trimmed by 2 bases and V by 0 bases; bases with no gene match: 3. The CDR3 runs to 16 residues. The CDR3 DNA sequence: TGTGCCACCAGCAGAGAAGGGGGCCGCAACACCGGGGAGCTGTTTTTT. Protein sequence: CATSREGGRNTGELFF.

There are a few counts of this clone. Since a much larger clone is just one base distant, this may be a read error. V and J are TRBV11-2 and TRBJ2-5; 7 nucleotides agree with TRBD2. V was pared by 3 bases and J by 5 bases, with 6 bases of the junction left unmatched. This CDR3 has 14 amino acids. CDR1 is SGHAT, CDR2 FQNNGV, per germline. The chain's CDR3 is CASSLNGRCETQYF. The CDR3 nucleotides are TGTGCCAGCAGCTTGAACGGGAGGTGTGAGACCCAGTACTTC.